This TCR beta chain was found in a study of blood T cell repertoires in COVID-19. Per the authors' pipeline: Nucleated cell number was recorded as an estimate derived from reference gene primer amplification. Method: immunoSEQ multiplex PCR; TCRdb's copy keeps in-frame clones and lacks some. V, J and clone size derive from that table, while D and trimming were established from the DNA sequence. This sample has around 390,000 clones, with approximately 87% found just once. The CDR3 is 13 amino acids. Germline CDR1 MNHEY, CDR2 SMNVEV (reference sequence). Between the trimmed V and J ends, which lost 6 bases and 2 bases, there was a span of 10 bases. On this clone: Within the sample, other DNA sequences also encode this same CDR3.

The clonotype comes from a woman in her fifties or sixties who had recovered from COVID-19. This chain connects TRBV27 to TRBJ1-2, with D unclear. The material sequenced was PBMCs or T cells enriched from blood (not recorded which). The CDR3 coding sequence is TGTGCCAGCAGGCCCACATCCAACTATGGCTACACCTTC. This codes for CASRPTSNYGYTF.